This TCR beta chain was sequenced for a study of T cells in Graves' hyperthyroidism and ophthalmopathy. Deletions cut 0 bases from V and 5 bases from J, with 1 base between. Per the germline V gene, CDR1 is LNHNV and CDR2 is YYDKDF (reference sequence). CDR3 length equals 11 residues. This clonotype was recorded many times. Template material for amplifying TCR beta CDR3 regions consisted of RNA transcripts. With the HTBI primer set, the TCR CDR3 went through a first round of RT-PCR. One entry per CDR3 protein results from TCRdb running MiXCR on the multiplex PCR reads. The sample includes 600,000 to 700,000 distinct CDR3 sequences, over 12% of them seen just once.

The receptor was derived from a woman aged 35 to 49 with Graves' ophthalmopathy. Source material: blood. This chain links TRBV15 with TRBJ2-5; D remains ambiguous. The CDR3 DNA reads as TGTGCCACCAGCAGAGATGAGACCCAGTACTTC. Translated, it gives CATSRDETQYF.